This T cell receptor (beta chain) derives from a study of blood T cell repertoires in COVID-19. This table comes from immunoSEQ multiplex PCR, and its TCRdb copy is limited to in-frame clones, with some not included. The repertoire holds 150,000 to 200,000 clones, with approximately 86% as singletons. CDR3 length equals 13 residues. V dropped 6 bases and J dropped 7; count of bases not matched to a gene: 6. Sequencing used peripheral blood. The TCR sequence derives from a woman over 75 with COVID-19, enrolled during active disease. The chain links TRBV12-3 or TRBV12-4 to TRBJ2-4; TRBD2 aligns across 7 bases. CDR3 residues: CASRPTSANIQYF. Here the CDR3 DNA reads TGTGCCAGCAGACCCACTAGCGCGAACATTCAGTACTTC.